The entry below gives a single T cell receptor beta chain sequence along with its context. Antigen: not known. CDR3 length: 13 amino acids. The germline V and J ends were trimmed by 2 bases and 0 bases, with 5 bases remaining between them. CDR1 and CDR2 (germline): MNHNY, SVGAGI (reference sequence). This sample was included in a study of T cells after yellow fever vaccination. Study observations and caveats: Once the booster was given, most primary-vaccination clones reappeared, at about 95% for CD4 and roughly 90% for CD8. Overall, a small share of clonotypes was seen in both CD4 and CD8 compartments.

The 5'RACE template-switching step produced TCR cDNA and added a universal primer site and UMIs. TCRdb fed the 5' RACE reads into MiXCR, producing one record per CDR3 protein. This sample has 450,000 to 600,000 distinct CDR3 sequences, with about a sixth found just once. Here the sequenced sample was PBMCs, taken roughly 5 days after the first yellow fever vaccination. The V and J genes are TRBV6-6 and TRBJ2-7; no firm D call. The sequence derives from a man in his late teens or twenties who received the YFV17D yellow fever vaccine. This CDR3 reads CASSYDDSYEQYF. As DNA, the CDR3 is TGTGCCAGCAGTTACGACGACTCCTACGAGCAGTACTTC.